This T cell receptor (beta chain) derives from a study of cytomegalovirus exposure and HLA in healthy donors. Germline-derived CDR1 and CDR2 are SGHTA and FQGTGA. V lost 5 bases to trimming and J lost 8 bases; unmatched junction nucleotides: 8. CDR3 length equals 14 residues. The PCR contained 60 Vbeta and 13 Jbeta primers. The assay was immunoSEQ multiplex PCR, and TCRdb's table has in-frame clones only and misses some. The repertoire includes 150,000 to 200,000 clones, over 75% of them detected once, and around a tenth sits in the top ten. On this clone itself: Its cognate antigen is unknown.

Study observations and caveats: CMV antigen specificity was confirmed in vitro for a few CMV-associated chains.

The sample was PBMCs. The chain is built from TRBV7-3 and TRBJ2-3; 9 bases line up with TRBD1. The origin of this receptor is a man aged 18 to 35 in good health and CMV-seropositive. The CDR3 DNA reads TGTGCCAGCAGCCAACAGGGGGCAGGCCTTACGCAGTATTTT. Protein product: CASSQQGAGLTQYF.